This T cell receptor beta chain comes out of a study of cytomegalovirus exposure and HLA in healthy donors. Study at large: Earlier, 150 million to 200 million T cells were analyzed, and 117 million unique TCR beta sequences were found among them.

V lost 5 bases and J lost 8; bases outside the gene matches: 7. There are 13 residues in the CDR3. Germline V gives CDR1 SGHVS, CDR2 FNYEAQ. The PCR employed 60 Vbeta primers together with 13 Jbeta primers. The repertoire was sequenced with immunoSEQ multiplex PCR; TCRdb's copy has only in-frame clones and lacks some. Among under 150,000 clones listed, about 82% were seen once. Likely unrecorded immune exposures existed in these nominally healthy donors. This clone turned up a few times. Its matching antigen is unknown. General study results and limits: In a later analysis, CMV-associated beta chains were mostly HLA-associated, it appeared. V segments that were indistinguishable, TRBV6-2 and TRBV6-3 among them, were omitted from analysis.

The sequenced material came from PBMCs. This chain links TRBV7-6 with TRBJ1-1; 8 bases are shared with TRBD1. The TCR sequence derives from a boy younger than 18 in good health and CMV-seronegative. The CDR3, as DNA: TGTGCCAGCAGCCACGTACAGGGGGACGAAGCTTTCTTT. This translates into CASSHVQGDEAFF. The variable domain in full, with the rest retrieved from reference TRBV7-6 and TRBJ1-1, is GAGVSQSPRYKVTKRGQDVALRCDPISGHVSLYWYRQALGQGPEFLTYFNYEAQQDKSGLPNDRFSAERPEGSISTLTIQRTEQRDSAMYRCASSHVQGDEAFFGQGTRLTVV.